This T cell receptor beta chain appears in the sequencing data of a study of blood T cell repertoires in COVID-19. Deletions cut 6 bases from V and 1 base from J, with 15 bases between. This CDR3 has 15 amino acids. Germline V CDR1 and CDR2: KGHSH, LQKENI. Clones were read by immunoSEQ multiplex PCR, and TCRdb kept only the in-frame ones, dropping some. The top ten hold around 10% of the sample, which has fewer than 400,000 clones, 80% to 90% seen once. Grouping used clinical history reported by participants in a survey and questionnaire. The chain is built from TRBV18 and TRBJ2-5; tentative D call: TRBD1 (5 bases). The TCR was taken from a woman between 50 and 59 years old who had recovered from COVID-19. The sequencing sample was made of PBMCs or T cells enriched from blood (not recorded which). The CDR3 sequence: CASSLREGSQETQYF. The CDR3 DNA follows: TGTGCCAGCTCCCTCAGGGAAGGATCCCAAGAGACCCAGTACTTC.